Below, 8 T cell receptor beta chains from the same sample are listed, as sequenced in a study of shared clonotypes between healthy human individuals. Produced via immunoSEQ multiplex PCR; TCRdb's table is partial and in-frame only. The sample holds 1.4 million to 1.5 million clones; more than 95% are singletons and the top ten take more than 0.9%. The sequencing sample was made of naive CD4+ T cells sorted from blood. Subset indicated: CD45RA+ positively selected. The receptors stem from a man younger than 40 in good health.

The CDR3 coding sequence is TGTGCCAGCAGCTTCTCCGGGACAGGGGTCCACGAGCAGTACTTC. It encodes CASSFSGTGVHEQYF. The chain combines TRBV7-9 with TRBJ2-7; 10 nucleotides line up with TRBD1. Germline V gene sequence: CDR1 SEHNR, CDR2 FQNEAQ (reference sequence). V was pared by 3 bases and J by 5 bases, with 7 bases of the junction left unmatched. The CDR3 loop spans 15 amino acids.

The V gene is TRBV6-1, the J gene TRBJ2-3; 7 bases fit TRBD1. The CDR3 contains 13 residues. CDR1 and CDR2 from the germline V gene are MNHNS and SASEGT. V was pared by 5 bases and J by 5 bases, with 4 bases of the junction left unmatched. CDR3 DNA: TGTGCCAGCAGTACACAGGGGCGAGATACGCAGTATTTT. Protein: CASSTQGRDTQYF.

The chain joins TRBV6-1 to TRBJ2-3; D call uncertain. The CDR3 is made up of 12 amino acids. CDR1 MNHNS and CDR2 SASEGT come from the germline V gene. Trimming shortened V by 6 bases and J by 6 bases, and 10 bases separated the two germline ends. This chain's CDR3 is CASRGVRDTQYF. In DNA, the CDR3 is TGTGCCAGCAGAGGAGTTAGGGATACGCAGTATTTT.

V usage is TRBV5-4 and J usage is TRBJ2-6, with 8 bases fitting TRBD2. Per the germline V gene, CDR1 is SGHNT and CDR2 is YYREEE (reference sequence). The CDR3 extends over 17 amino acids. The V gene end was trimmed by 4 bases and the J gene end by 4 bases; junction bases not matched to a gene: 10. CDR3 loop: CASSGGLVGSGANVLTF. CDR3 nucleotides: TGTGCCAGCAGCGGGGGACTAGTCGGGTCCGGGGCCAACGTCCTGACTTTC.

The J gene is TRBJ2-5, the V gene TRBV5-1; possibly TRBD1 for D (5 bases). The ends were cut back, 0 bases at V and 7 bases at J, with 16 bases in the middle. CDR1 is SGHRS and CDR2 is YFSETQ in the germline V gene. This CDR3 is built from 15 residues. Written as DNA, the CDR3 is TGCGCCAGCAGCTTGGAACAGGCCAGCTTCGGGACCCAGTACTTC. It codes for CASSLEQASFGTQYF. Supplemented by reference TRBV5-1 and TRBJ2-5, the full variable domain reads KAGVTQTPRYLIKTRGQQVTLSCSPISGHRSVSWYQQTPGQGLQFLFEYFSETQRNKGNFPGRFSGRQFSNSRSEMNVSTLELGDSALYLCASSLEQASFGTQYFGPGTRLLVL.

This chain connects TRBV11-2 to TRBJ1-1; D gene unclear. Trimming stripped 0 bases from V and 0 bases from J, with 14 bases between. The V gene's germline CDR1 is SGHAT and CDR2 FQNNGV. The CDR3 length is 17 residues. The CDR3 here is CASSLEGLGKMNTEAFF. CDR3 in DNA: TGTGCCAGCAGCTTAGAAGGGCTGGGGAAAATGAACACTGAAGCTTTCTTT.

J is TRBJ2-5 and V is TRBV10-1, with a tentative D call TRBD2 (6 bases). The CDR3 length is 12 residues. V lost 10 bases and J 7 bases, leaving 16 bases between the germline ends. Germline lookup yields CDR1 WNHNN and CDR2 SYGVQD (reference sequence). CDR3 protein: CATAVAGGTQYF. The DNA of the CDR3 is TGCGCCACCGCTGTAGCCGGGGGGACCCAGTACTTC.

Only one count was recorded for this clone. J is TRBJ2-1 and V is TRBV18; D unresolved. Germline V gives CDR1 KGHSH, CDR2 LQKENI. Deletions cut 3 bases from V and 10 bases from J, with 13 bases between. The length of the CDR3 is 13 residues. The CDR3, as DNA: TGTGCCAGCTCACCCCTGGCTGCTGTGGAGCAGTTCTTC. This translates into CASSPLAAVEQFF.